The rows below give T cell receptor beta chains drawn from one sample of a study of shared clonotypes between healthy human individuals. Produced via immunoSEQ multiplex PCR; TCRdb's table is partial and in-frame only. The sample yields about 1.1 million clones, 77% seen once. Sequencing used memory CD4+ T cells from PBMCs. The receptors here all came from a man between 18 and 29 years old in good health. Some clones in this sample may be carry-over from other donors' samples. CDR3s include the opening cysteine and the closing phenylalanine or tryptophan. A D gene is named only where the DNA matches it firmly. The size field is filled for only some rows; it gives once, few, many or a size class.

V,D,size,J,length,DNA,CDR3
TRBV5-6,TRBD1,.,TRBJ2-2,15,TGTGCCAGCAGCGCGCGGACAGGGGTCATCGGGGAGCTGTTTTTT,CASSARTGVIGELFF
TRBV9,.,few,TRBJ2-5,14,TGTGCCAGCAGCCGAGGGGTAGGGAGGGAGACCCAGTACTTC,CASSRGVGRETQYF
TRBV7-9,.,.,TRBJ2-7,11,TGTGCCAGCAGCTCCTACTACGAGCAGTACTTC,CASSSYYEQYF
TRBV7-2,.,.,TRBJ2-7,13,TGTGCCAGCAGCTCGGGTGCCTCCTACGAGCAGTACTTC,CASSSGASYEQYF
TRBV29-1,.,once,TRBJ2-5,12,TGCAGCGCCGACCACGAGGGGGAGACCCAGTACTTC,CSADHEGETQYF
TRBV28,.,once,TRBJ1-5,14,TGTGCCAGCAGCGACAGACTTAGCAATCAGCCCCAGCATTTT,CASSDRLSNQPQHF
TRBV10-3,.,.,TRBJ1-2,13,TGTGCCATCAGTGATGGGGCTTCCTATGGCTACACCTTC,CAISDGASYGYTF
TRBV4-2,.,.,TRBJ2-3,15,TGTGCCAGCAGCGTCCGACGGGCTAGCACAGATACGCAGTATTTT,CASSVRRASTDTQYF
TRBV5-1,TRBD1,.,TRBJ1-1,14,TGCGCCAGCAGCTTGGTTCAGGGGGACACTGAAGCTTTCTTT,CASSLVQGDTEAFF
TRBV30,.,.,TRBJ1-2,14,TGTGCCTGGACCTCCCAGGGGCGGCTTTATGGCTACACCTTC,CAWTSQGRLYGYTF
TRBV28,.,.,TRBJ1-3,16,TGTGCCAGCCCGCCCCCAGGGGTCCCCTCTGGAAACACCATATATTTT,CASPPPGVPSGNTIYF
TRBV29-1,TRBD1,.,TRBJ1-2,13,TGCAGCGTGAGCACCGGGACAGGGGGAGGCTACACCTTC,CSVSTGTGGGYTF
TRBV5-1,.,.,TRBJ1-1,15,TGCGCCAGCAGCTTGGTCGGGGGAAGAGACACTGAAGCTTTCTTT,CASSLVGGRDTEAFF
TRBV7-8,.,.,TRBJ1-5,18,TGTGCCAGCAGCTCACGGGAAGGCCAGCGTATTGGCAATCAGCCCCAGCATTTT,CASSSREGQRIGNQPQHF
TRBV5-1,TRBD2,.,TRBJ2-7,15,TGCGCCAGCAGCTTTGGTGGGACTAGCTCCTACGAGCAGTACTTC,CASSFGGTSSYEQYF
TRBV2,TRBD1,.,TRBJ1-4,15,TGTGCCAGCAGTGGGGACAGGGGGCGCGGTGAAAAACTGTTTTTT,CASSGDRGRGEKLFF
TRBV7-8,TRBD2,.,TRBJ2-1,18,TGTGCCAGCAGCAGACGGCCGGGACTAGCGGGAGGGCATGGTGAGCAGTTCTTC,CASSRRPGLAGGHGEQFF
TRBV5-1,TRBD1,few,TRBJ2-5,18,TGCGCCAGCAGCGCGGACAGGGGGGCGGCGGGGAATCAAGAGACCCAGTACTTC,CASSADRGAAGNQETQYF
TRBV7-8,.,few,TRBJ1-2,14,TGTGCCAGCAGCCCAAACGTCCTTAACTATGGCTACACCTTC,CASSPNVLNYGYTF
TRBV5-1,.,.,TRBJ1-1,15,TGCGCCAGCAGCTTGTATCTAAGGGTGAACACTGAAGCTTTCTTT,CASSLYLRVNTEAFF
TRBV9,.,.,TRBJ2-7,14,TGTGCCAGCAGCGTAGCTCCAGTCTCCTACGAGCAGTACTTC,CASSVAPVSYEQYF
TRBV7-4,.,few,TRBJ1-5,15,TGTGCCAGCAGCTTGGGCAGGGGAGTTGGTCAGCCCCAGCATTTT,CASSLGRGVGQPQHF
TRBV9,TRBD2,once,TRBJ2-3,15,TGTGCCAGCAGCGTAGAAGTGGGAGGGGTAGATACGCAGTATTTT,CASSVEVGGVDTQYF
TRBV9,.,few,TRBJ1-4,15,TGTGCCAGCAGCGTAGCCAACGGCGGTACTGAAAAACTGTTTTTT,CASSVANGGTEKLFF
TRBV5-1,.,.,TRBJ2-1,13,TGCGCCAGCAGTCGCGTCCTTAGCGGTGAGCAGTTCTTC,CASSRVLSGEQFF
TRBV9,.,.,TRBJ2-1,16,TGTGCCAGCAGCGTAGATGGGGTCGCGTCCTACAATGAGCAGTTCTTC,CASSVDGVASYNEQFF
TRBV2,.,.,TRBJ1-1,14,TGTGCCAGCAGTGAGGGGGAGTGGGGGACTGAAGCTTTCTTT,CASSEGEWGTEAFF
TRBV5-1,TRBD2,.,TRBJ2-1,17,TGCGCCAGCAGCCCACCTAGCGGGGGAAGCTCCTACAATGAGCAGTTCTTC,CASSPPSGGSSYNEQFF
TRBV5-4,.,few,TRBJ1-2,12,TGTGCCAGCAGCGATTCAGACTATGGCTACACCTTC,CASSDSDYGYTF
TRBV7-9,TRBD2,.,TRBJ2-5,14,TGTGCCAGCAGCTTAGGACTAGCGGAAGAGACCCAGTACTTC,CASSLGLAEETQYF
TRBV18,TRBD2,few,TRBJ2-7,16,TGTGCCAGCCGAAACCCCCGCGGGAGGAGCTACTACGAGCAGTACTTC,CASRNPRGRSYYEQYF
TRBV28,TRBD2,.,TRBJ2-2,18,TGTGCCAGCAGCAAAGGACTAGCGGGGGACCCGAACACCGGGGAGCTGTTTTTT,CASSKGLAGDPNTGELFF